One and the same sample provided the 8 T cell receptor beta chains below, sequenced in a study of T cell changes during pregnancy in multiple sclerosis. Profiled with immunoSEQ multiplex PCR; TCRdb holds only in-frame clones, not every one. The sample holds over 55,000 clones; around 90% are singletons and the top ten take over 7.5%. Sequencing used peripheral blood, obtained after pregnancy. The receptor set was obtained from a female donor in good health, enrolled as a control in a pregnancy study.

The V and J genes are TRBV6-5 and TRBJ1-2; D unclear. CDR3 length: 15 residues. Deletions cut 0 bases from V and 7 bases from J, with 15 bases between. In germline, CDR1 is MNHEY, CDR2 SVGAGI. CDR3 DNA sequence: TGTGCCAGCAGTTACTCGAAACACGGGATTAGTGGCTACACCTTC. Translating gives CASSYSKHGISGYTF.

The chain couples TRBV10-3 to TRBJ2-7, with 7 bases lining up with TRBD1. Germline lookup yields CDR1 ENHRY and CDR2 SYGVKD. V shed 4 bases, J shed 4 bases, and the junction held 10 bases outside the gene matches. CDR3 length: 15 amino acids. CDR3 region: CAISADRDNMYEQYF. The CDR3 nucleotides are TGTGCCATCAGTGCTGACAGGGATAATATGTACGAGCAGTACTTC.

This rearrangement joins TRBV19 to TRBJ2-5; 10 positions match TRBD2. The CDR3 consists of 15 residues. CDR1 is LNHDA, CDR2 SQIVND, per germline (reference sequence). The V gene end was trimmed by 5 bases and the J gene end by 5 bases; junction bases not matched to a gene: 8. DNA of the CDR3: TGTGCCAGTAGTGATACTAGCGGGGTGACGGAGACCCAGTACTTC. This codes for CASSDTSGVTETQYF. Drawing the rest from reference TRBV19 and TRBJ2-5, the complete variable domain is DGGITQSPKYLFRKEGQNVTLSCEQNLNHDAMYWYRQDPGQGLRLIYYSQIVNDFQKGDIAEGYSVSREKKESFPLTVTSAQKNPTAFYLCASSDTSGVTETQYFGPGTRLLVL.

This clone was seen just once. The rearrangement joins TRBV7-2 to TRBJ2-5; 7 bases are shared with TRBD2. J lost 5 bases, V lost 5 bases, and 11 bases had no gene match. Germline CDR1 reads SGHTA; CDR2 reads FQGNSA. The CDR3 sequence is 15 residues long. CDR3 region: CASSGGGGGGETQYF. DNA of the CDR3: TGTGCCAGCAGCGGCGGTGGGGGGGGAGGGGAGACCCAGTACTTC.

The V gene is TRBV19, the J gene TRBJ1-3, with 8 bases that match TRBD1. V shed 4 bases and J 4 bases; nucleotides not matched to a gene: 12. The CDR3 contains 17 residues. Looked up from germline, CDR1 is LNHDA and CDR2 is SQIVND (reference sequence). CDR3 protein: CASSTQDREKTGNTIYF. CDR3 in DNA: TGTGCCAGTAGTACCCAGGACAGGGAGAAAACGGGAAACACCATATATTTT.

The V and J genes are TRBV19 and TRBJ1-5; D uncertain. Germline assignment: CDR1 LNHDA and CDR2 SQIVND (reference sequence). V was pared by 7 bases and J by 6 bases, with 10 bases between. The CDR3 spans 12 residues. The CDR3 sequence is CASTTVSQPQHF. Here the CDR3 DNA reads TGTGCCAGTACCACGGTGAGTCAGCCCCAGCATTTT.

The chain combines TRBV19 with TRBJ1-5, with 10 bases fitting TRBD1. CDR3 length: 14 residues. J was trimmed by 10 bases and V by 5 bases; bases with no gene match: 8. Germline V gene lookup returns CDR1 LNHDA and CDR2 SQIVND (reference sequence). The CDR3 reads CASSVGTGEYPQHF. As DNA, the CDR3 is TGTGCCAGTAGTGTCGGGACAGGGGAATACCCCCAGCATTTT.

J is TRBJ2-7 and V is TRBV9, with 8 bases identical to TRBD1. V lost 0 bases, J lost 5 bases, and 7 bases stayed unmatched. The CDR3 totals 15 residues. The germline CDR1 and CDR2 sequences are SGDLS and YYNGEE. Written as DNA, the CDR3 is TGTGCCAGCAGCGTAGACGGGCAGGGGGCCAACGAGCAGTACTTC. The encoded protein is CASSVDGQGANEQYF.